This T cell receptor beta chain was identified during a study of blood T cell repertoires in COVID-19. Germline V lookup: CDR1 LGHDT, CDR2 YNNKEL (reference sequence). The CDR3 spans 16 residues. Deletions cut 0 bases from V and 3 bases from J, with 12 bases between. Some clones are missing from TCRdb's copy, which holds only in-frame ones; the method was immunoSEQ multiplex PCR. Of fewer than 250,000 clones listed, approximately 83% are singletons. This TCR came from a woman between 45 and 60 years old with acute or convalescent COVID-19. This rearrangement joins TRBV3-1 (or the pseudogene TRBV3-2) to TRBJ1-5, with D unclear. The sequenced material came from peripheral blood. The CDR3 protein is CASSQDVPGFNQPQHF. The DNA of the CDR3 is TGTGCCAGCAGCCAAGACGTCCCAGGATTCAATCAGCCCCAGCATTTT.